This TCR beta chain was identified during a study of shared clonotypes between healthy human individuals. Study-level findings and limits: Sharing across four donors was highest in naive CD4 (roughly 5%) and lowest in memory CD8 (about 0.4%).

For this clone: Its target is not known. This CDR3 fails to terminate in the conserved phenylalanine or tryptophan, so it likely reflects a read error. Because the CDR3's place on the DNA is in doubt, the DNA is left out and the CDR3 is given as listed by TCRdb.

The CDR3 totals 10 residues, both ends included. Germline loops: CDR1 LNHDA, CDR2 SQIVND (reference sequence). Sequencing was performed with immunoSEQ multiplex PCR; in TCRdb, only in-frame clones are kept and a portion is missing. Here the sample spans more than 2,000,000 clones, 90% to 95% being singletons. This receptor was obtained from a man aged 18-30 years in good health. Some clones in this sample may be carry-over from other donors' samples. The sample consisted of naive CD4+ T cells from PBMCs. Described subset: CD45RA+ positively selected. This sequence joins TRBV19 and TRBJ1-1; the D call TRBD1 from the table was never checked on the DNA. The CDR3 loop reads CASSIGAPET.